The 8 T cell receptor beta chains in this list originate from one sample, sequenced in a study of response to subunit inactivated influenza vaccine. TCRdb redid the calling of the RT-PCR reads with MiXCR, one entry per CDR3 protein. Here the sample spans 500,000 to 550,000 distinct CDR3 sequences, approximately 7.7% being singletons. The source was PBMCs from blood, collected about 23 months after vaccination. The receptors here all came from a man aged 50-75 years who received an inactivated influenza vaccine.

V usage is TRBV20-1 and J usage is TRBJ2-1; D gene unclear. CDR3 length: 13 residues. Germline values: CDR1 DFQATT, CDR2 SNEGSKA (reference sequence). V was pared by 5 bases and J by 8 bases, with 16 bases between. CDR3 DNA: TGCAGTGCTCAAAGCCTCGACGGTGATGAGCAGTTCTTC. Protein: CSAQSLDGDEQFF.

The chain recombines TRBV5-1 with TRBJ2-1, with a possible D match to TRBD2 (7 bases). This CDR3 contains 16 residues. V gave up 3 bases and J gave up 9 bases, with 22 bases separating them. Germline V CDR1 and CDR2: SGHRS, YFSETQ. The CDR3 bases are TGCGCCAGCAGCTCCCAGGGGCAGGTGTGGGAGGGTGAGCAGTTCTTC. Its translation is CASSSQGQVWEGEQFF.

This clonotype was recorded many times. The gene calls are TRBV3-1 and TRBJ2-7, with 12 bases that match TRBD2. J was trimmed by 2 bases and V by 6 bases; bases with no gene match: 5. The CDR3 has 15 residues. Germline CDR1 LGHDT, CDR2 YNNKEL (reference sequence). CDR3 in DNA: TGTGCCAGCAGTTATAGGACTAGCGGGACCTACGAGCAGTACTTC. This codes for CASSYRTSGTYEQYF.

This clonotype showed up many times. The chain links TRBV29-1 to TRBJ2-5, with 8 bases identical to TRBD1. V shed 7 bases and J 2 bases; nucleotides not matched to a gene: 18. In germline, CDR1 is SQVTM, CDR2 ANQGSEA. The CDR3 runs to 17 residues. The CDR3 nucleotides read TGCAGCGCCTTATACGAGACAGGGGCGCACCTTCAAGAGACCCAGTACTTC. Translated: CSALYETGAHLQETQYF.

The CDR3 sequence: CASSQEGLGETQYF. CDR3 coding DNA: TGCGCCAGCAGCCAAGAGGGCCTGGGGGAGACCCAGTACTTC. The rearrangement uses TRBV4-3 and TRBJ2-5; D gene unclear. From germline, CDR1 is LGHNA and CDR2 YSLEER. The CDR3 consists of 14 residues. Trimming stripped 0 bases from V and 5 bases from J, with 10 bases between.

Ten or more counts support this clonotype. This CDR3 reads CASTPNGVGWGLAGPQETQYF. The CDR3 DNA reads as TGTGCCAGCACTCCAAATGGCGTCGGGTGGGGACTAGCGGGGCCACAAGAGACCCAGTACTTC. The chain uses TRBV6-2 or TRBV6-3 and TRBJ2-5; 13 positions match TRBD2. The CDR3 spans 21 residues. CDR1 and CDR2 (germline): MNHEY, SVGEGT. J lost 2 bases, V lost 7 bases, and 22 bases had no gene match.

A few counts support this clonotype. V gene TRBV18 combines with J gene TRBJ2-3; D unresolved. Germline CDR1 reads KGHSH; CDR2 reads LQKENI. Trimming took off 4 bases at V and 9 bases at J, with 14 bases between the two ends. This CDR3 is 13 amino acids long. This chain's CDR3 is CASSLDRQGTQYF. DNA of the CDR3: TGTGCCAGCTCACTGGACCGACAAGGCACGCAGTATTTT.

V gene TRBV11-3 combines with J gene TRBJ2-3, with a weak D call TRBD2 (5 bases). Germline loops: CDR1 SGHNT, CDR2 YENEEA. The CDR3 extends over 14 amino acids. Trimming pared 1 base from V and 5 bases from J, leaving 10 bases between. The CDR3 here is CASSLGRYRDTQYF. CDR3 nucleotides: TGTGCCAGCAGCTTAGGGAGGTATCGAGATACGCAGTATTTT.